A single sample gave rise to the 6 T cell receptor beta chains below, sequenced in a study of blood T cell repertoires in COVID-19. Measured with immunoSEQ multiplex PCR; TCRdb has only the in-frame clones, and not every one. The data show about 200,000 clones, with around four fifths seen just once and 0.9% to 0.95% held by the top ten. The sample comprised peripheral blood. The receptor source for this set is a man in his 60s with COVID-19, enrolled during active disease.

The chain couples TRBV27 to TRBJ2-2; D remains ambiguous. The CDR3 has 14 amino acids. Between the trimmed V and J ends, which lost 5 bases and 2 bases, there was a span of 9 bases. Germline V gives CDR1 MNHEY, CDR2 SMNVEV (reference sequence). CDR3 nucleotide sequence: TGTGCCAGCAGTCCTAGAATAAACACCGGGGAGCTGTTTTTT. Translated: CASSPRINTGELFF.

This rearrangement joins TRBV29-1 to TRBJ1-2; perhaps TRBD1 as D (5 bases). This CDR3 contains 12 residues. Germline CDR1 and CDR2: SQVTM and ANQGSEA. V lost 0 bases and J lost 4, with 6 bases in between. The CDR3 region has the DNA TGCAGCGTTGAAGACAGGGCCTATGGCTACACCTTC. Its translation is CSVEDRAYGYTF.

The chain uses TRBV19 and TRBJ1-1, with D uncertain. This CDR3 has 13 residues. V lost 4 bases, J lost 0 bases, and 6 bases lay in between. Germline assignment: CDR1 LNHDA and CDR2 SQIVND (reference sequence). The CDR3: CASSSRLNTEAFF. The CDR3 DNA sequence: TGTGCCAGTAGTAGCAGGTTGAACACTGAAGCTTTCTTT.

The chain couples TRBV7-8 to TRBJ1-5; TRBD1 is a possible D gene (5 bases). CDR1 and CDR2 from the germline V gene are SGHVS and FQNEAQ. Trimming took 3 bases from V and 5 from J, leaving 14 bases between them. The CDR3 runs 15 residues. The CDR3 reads CASSFRDFQDQPQHF. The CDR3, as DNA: TGTGCCAGCAGCTTCCGGGACTTCCAGGATCAGCCCCAGCATTTT.

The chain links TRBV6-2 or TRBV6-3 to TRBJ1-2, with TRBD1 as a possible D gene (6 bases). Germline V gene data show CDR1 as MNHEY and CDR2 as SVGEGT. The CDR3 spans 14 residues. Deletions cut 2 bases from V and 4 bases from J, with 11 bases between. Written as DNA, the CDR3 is TGTGCCAGCAGTTACGCGGGGGCGGGCTATGGCTACACCTTC. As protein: CASSYAGAGYGYTF.

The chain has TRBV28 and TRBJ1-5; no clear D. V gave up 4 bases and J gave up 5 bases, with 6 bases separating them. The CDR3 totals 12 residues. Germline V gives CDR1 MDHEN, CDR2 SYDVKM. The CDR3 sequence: CASSWSDQPQHF. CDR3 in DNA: TGTGCCAGCAGTTGGTCAGATCAGCCCCAGCATTTT. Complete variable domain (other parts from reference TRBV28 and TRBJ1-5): DVKVTQSSRYLVKRTGEKVFLECVQDMDHENMFWYRQDPGLGLRLIYFSYDVKMKEKGDIPEGYSVSREKKERFSLILESASTNQTSMYLCASSWSDQPQHFGDGTRLSIL.